This TCR beta chain originates from a study of T cell repertoires in cytomegalovirus infection. On the study more broadly: Public TCR beta signatures were indicative of both CMV infection and a matching HLA type.

About this clonotype: Its antigen remains unidentified.

Germline CDR1 is LNHDA and CDR2 is SQIVND (reference sequence). CDR3 length: 16 amino acids. V trimming: 4 bases; J trimming: 5 bases; junction bases outside the gene matches: 13. Study-wide points: The ex vivo response was dominated by HLA-C-restricted CMV-specific TCR beta clonotypes. Carriage of CMV together with the relevant HLA was identifiable through cumulative public TCR beta family frequency.

TCRdb ran MiXCR on the reads and lists one entry per CDR3 protein. The data show 150,000 to 200,000 distinct CDR3 sequences, about 20% seen once. The chain uses TRBV19 and TRBJ2-5, with 7 bases aligning to TRBD2. This TCR was recovered from a human donor in good health (CMV status not recorded). Some clones in this sample may be carry-over from other donors' samples. The sample was PBMCs. CDR3 DNA sequence: TGTGCCAGTAGTACACTGGGCGGGGGAACCCTGGAGACCCAGTACTTC. Its protein is CASSTLGGGTLETQYF. The variable domain in full, completed from reference TRBV19 and TRBJ2-5, reads DGGITQSPKYLFRKEGQNVTLSCEQNLNHDAMYWYRQDPGQGLRLIYYSQIVNDFQKGDIAEGYSVSREKKESFPLTVTSAQKNPTAFYLCASSTLGGGTLETQYFGPGTRLLVL.